The table lists the clone carrying this T cell receptor (beta chain) with a count of one. The data are from a study of blood T cell repertoires in COVID-19. Sequenced by immunoSEQ multiplex PCR; TCRdb stores in-frame clones only, minus some. This sample has 270,000 or so clones, with under 90% found just once. The CDR3 has 18 amino acids. V lost 1 base, J lost 1 base, and 11 bases stayed unmatched. The germline V gene encodes CDR1 LGHDT and CDR2 YNNKEL (reference sequence). Source material: peripheral blood. The receptor's source is a woman aged 30 to 39 with COVID-19, enrolled during active disease. The V and J genes are TRBV3-1 (or the pseudogene TRBV3-2) and TRBJ2-7, with TRBD2 matching over 9 bases. CDR3 sequence: CASSQGGSGGPPSYEQYF. The CDR3 nucleotides are TGTGCCAGCAGCCAAGGAGGTAGCGGGGGCCCTCCTTCCTACGAGCAGTACTTC.